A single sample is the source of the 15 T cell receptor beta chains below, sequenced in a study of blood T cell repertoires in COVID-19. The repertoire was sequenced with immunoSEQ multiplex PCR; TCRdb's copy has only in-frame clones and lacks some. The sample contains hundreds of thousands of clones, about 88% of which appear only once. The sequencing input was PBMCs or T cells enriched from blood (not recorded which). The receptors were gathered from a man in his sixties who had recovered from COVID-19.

The CDR3 DNA follows: TGTGCCAGCAGTCGAGGGACAGGGGCCAACGTCCTGACTTTC. Protein: CASSRGTGANVLTF. V is TRBV27 and J is TRBJ2-6, with a tentative D call TRBD1 (6 bases). Germline CDR1 is MNHEY and CDR2 is SMNVEV (reference sequence). V was cut by 5 bases and J by 4 bases, with 9 bases left in between. There are 14 residues in the CDR3.

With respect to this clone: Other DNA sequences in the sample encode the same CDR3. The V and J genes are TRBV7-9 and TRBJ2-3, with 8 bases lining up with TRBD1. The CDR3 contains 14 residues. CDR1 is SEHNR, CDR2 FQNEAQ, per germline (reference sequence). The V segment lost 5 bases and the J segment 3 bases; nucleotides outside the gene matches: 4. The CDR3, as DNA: TGTGCCAGCAGCCCAGGACAGGGTACAGATACGCAGTATTTT. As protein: CASSPGQGTDTQYF.

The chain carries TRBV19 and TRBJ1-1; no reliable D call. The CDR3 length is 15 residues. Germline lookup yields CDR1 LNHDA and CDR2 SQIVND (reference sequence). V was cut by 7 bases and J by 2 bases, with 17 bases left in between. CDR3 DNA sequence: TGTGCCAGTACCCCCAGGCAAGGGAGAAACACTGAAGCTTTCTTT. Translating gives CASTPRQGRNTEAFF. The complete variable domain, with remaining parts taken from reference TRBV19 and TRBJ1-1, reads DGGITQSPKYLFRKEGQNVTLSCEQNLNHDAMYWYRQDPGQGLRLIYYSQIVNDFQKGDIAEGYSVSREKKESFPLTVTSAQKNPTAFYLCASTPRQGRNTEAFFGQGTRLTVV.

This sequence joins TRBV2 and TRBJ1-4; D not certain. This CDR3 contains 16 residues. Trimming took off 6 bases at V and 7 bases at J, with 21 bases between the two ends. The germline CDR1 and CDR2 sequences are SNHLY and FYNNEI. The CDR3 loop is CASRWLQRVGGEKLFF. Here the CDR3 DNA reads TGTGCCAGCAGATGGCTTCAGCGAGTGGGTGGTGAAAAACTGTTTTTT.

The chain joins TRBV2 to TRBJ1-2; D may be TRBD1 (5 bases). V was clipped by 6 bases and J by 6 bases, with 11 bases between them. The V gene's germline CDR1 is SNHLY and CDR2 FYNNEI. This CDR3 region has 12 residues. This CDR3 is CASRGGLHGYTF. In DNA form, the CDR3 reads TGTGCCAGCAGGGGGGGTCTTCATGGCTACACCTTC. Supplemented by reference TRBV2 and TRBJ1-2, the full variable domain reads EPEVTQTPSHQVTQMGQEVILRCVPISNHLYFYWYRQILGQKVEFLVSFYNNEISEKSEIFDDQFSVERPDGSNFTLKIRSTKLEDSAMYFCASRGGLHGYTFGSGTRLTVV.

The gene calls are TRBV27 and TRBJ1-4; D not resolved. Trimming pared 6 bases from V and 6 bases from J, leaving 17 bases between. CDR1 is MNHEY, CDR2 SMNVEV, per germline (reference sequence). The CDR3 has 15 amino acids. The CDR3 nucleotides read TGTGCCAGCAGACCGACTTCTACCTCATATGAAAAACTGTTTTTT. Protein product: CASRPTSTSYEKLFF.

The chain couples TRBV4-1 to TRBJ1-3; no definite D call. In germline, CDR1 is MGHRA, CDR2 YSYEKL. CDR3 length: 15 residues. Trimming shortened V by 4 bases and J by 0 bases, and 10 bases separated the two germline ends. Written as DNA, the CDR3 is TGCGCCAGCAGCCTGGACGGGATCTCTGGAAACACCATATATTTT. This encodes CASSLDGISGNTIYF.

CDR3 DNA sequence: TGTGCCAGCAGCGTAAGCACTAGGACAGATACGCAGTATTTT. Protein sequence: CASSVSTRTDTQYF. The chain carries TRBV9 and TRBJ2-3; perhaps TRBD2 as D (5 bases). V lost 1 base, J lost 3 bases, and 9 bases lay in between. The CDR3 is 14 residues long. Germline loops: CDR1 SGDLS, CDR2 YYNGEE.

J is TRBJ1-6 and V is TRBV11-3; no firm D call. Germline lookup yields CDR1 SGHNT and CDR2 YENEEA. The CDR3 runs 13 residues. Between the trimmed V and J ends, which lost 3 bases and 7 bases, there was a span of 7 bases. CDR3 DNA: TGTGCCAGCAGCTTCGACATGAATTCACCCCTCCACTTT. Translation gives CASSFDMNSPLHF.

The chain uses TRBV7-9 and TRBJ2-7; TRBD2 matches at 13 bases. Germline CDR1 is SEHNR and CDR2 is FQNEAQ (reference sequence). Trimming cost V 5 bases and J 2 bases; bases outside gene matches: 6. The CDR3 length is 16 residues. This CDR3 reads CASSPPGLAGAYEQYF. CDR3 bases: TGTGCCAGCAGCCCGCCCGGACTAGCGGGGGCCTACGAGCAGTACTTC. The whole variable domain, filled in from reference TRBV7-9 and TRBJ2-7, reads DTGVSQNPRHKITKRGQNVTFRCDPISEHNRLYWYRQTLGQGPEFLTYFQNEAQLEKSRLLSDRFSAERPKGSFSTLEIQRTEQGDSAMYLCASSPPGLAGAYEQYFGPGTRLTVT.

DNA for the CDR3: TGTGCCAGCAGCTTAGTGGACCTAGCGGGGGGGACAGATACGCAGTATTTT. This gives the protein CASSLVDLAGGTDTQYF. The chain employs TRBV7-9 and TRBJ2-3, with 12 bases lining up with TRBD2. V was pared by 1 base and J by 3 bases, with 5 bases of the junction left unmatched. The length of the CDR3 is 17 residues. CDR1 is SEHNR and CDR2 is FQNEAQ in the germline V gene (reference sequence).

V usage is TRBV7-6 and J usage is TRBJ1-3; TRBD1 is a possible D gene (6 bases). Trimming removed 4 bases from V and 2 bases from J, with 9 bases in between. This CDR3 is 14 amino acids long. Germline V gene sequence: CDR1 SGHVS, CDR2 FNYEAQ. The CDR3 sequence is CASSSRTAGNTIYF. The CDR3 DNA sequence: TGTGCCAGCAGCTCCCGGACAGCTGGAAACACCATATATTTT. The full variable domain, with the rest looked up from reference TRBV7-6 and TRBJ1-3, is GAGVSQSPRYKVTKRGQDVALRCDPISGHVSLYWYRQALGQGPEFLTYFNYEAQQDKSGLPNDRFSAERPEGSISTLTIQRTEQRDSAMYRCASSSRTAGNTIYFGEGSWLTVV.

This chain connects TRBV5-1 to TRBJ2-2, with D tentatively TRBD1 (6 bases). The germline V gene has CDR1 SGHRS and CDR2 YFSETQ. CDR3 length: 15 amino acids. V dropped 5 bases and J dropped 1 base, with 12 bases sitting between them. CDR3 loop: CASSLQGQNTGELFF. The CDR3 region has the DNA TGCGCCAGCAGTCTCCAGGGACAGAACACCGGGGAGCTGTTTTTT.

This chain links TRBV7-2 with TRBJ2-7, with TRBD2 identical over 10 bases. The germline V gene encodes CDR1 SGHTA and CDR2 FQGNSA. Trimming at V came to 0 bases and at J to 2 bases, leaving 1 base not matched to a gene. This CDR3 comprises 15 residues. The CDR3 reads CASSLAGTSAYEQYF. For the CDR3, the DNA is TGTGCCAGCAGCTTAGCCGGGACTAGCGCCTACGAGCAGTACTTC.

CDR3 nucleotide sequence: TGTGCCAGTAGTTCTAGCGGGGGTTCCGGGGAGCTGTTTTTT. Translation gives CASSSSGGSGELFF. The chain has TRBV19 and TRBJ2-2; 10 nucleotides align to TRBD2. CDR3 length equals 14 residues. The trim removed 5 bases at V and 6 bases at J, leaving 3 bases unmatched. From germline, CDR1 is LNHDA and CDR2 SQIVND (reference sequence).